This T cell receptor (beta chain) was profiled in a study of beta chain features in type 1 diabetes. Cells sorted by CD45RO/CCR7/CD25/CD127/CD95/CD27 comprised CD4+ naive, central memory, regulatory and stem cell-like memory cells. The isolated RNA, all of it, was reverse transcribed, so expressed TCRB transcripts were what got sequenced. The repertoire was sequenced with immunoSEQ multiplex PCR; TCRdb's copy has only in-frame clones and lacks some. The table lists fewer than 550,000 clones, roughly an eighth of them singletons. Germline V lookup: CDR1 PRHDT, CDR2 FYEKMQ (reference sequence). This CDR3 is 16 amino acids long. Trimming at V came to 1 base and at J to 4 bases, leaving 5 bases not matched to a gene. This clone was counted between two and nine times.

The chain uses TRBV13 and TRBJ2-5; 11 nucleotides align to TRBD1. The specimen was naive CD4+ T cells from blood. The source is a woman between 18 and 29 years old in good health. The CDR3 nucleotides read TGTGCCAGCAGCTTAGAATTTGGGACAGGGGGAGAGACCCAGTACTTC. This codes for CASSLEFGTGGETQYF.